These 11 T cell receptor beta chains were sequenced from one sample in a study of blood T cell repertoires in COVID-19 (dated by TCRdb to 2020 to 2021). The library was prepared using the immunoSEQ multiplex PCR assay. This immuneACCESS table, as held by TCRdb, lists in-frame sequences with V and J called but not all clones. Of the missing ones, under half trace to an unresolved V gene in checked studies; the others have no known cause. The sample yields a few hundred thousand clones; roughly 86% were counted once. The ten largest clones capture roughly 9.8% of the sample. The sample was peripheral blood. The source is a man aged 35 to 55 who had recovered from COVID-19.

The chain uses TRBV5-6 and TRBJ2-7, with 9 bases lining up with TRBD1. CDR3 length: 14 amino acids. V lost 4 bases and J lost 6; bases outside the gene matches: 8. Germline V gene lookup returns CDR1 SGHDT and CDR2 YYEEEE. This CDR3 reads CASSETGTGFEQYF. The DNA of the CDR3 is TGTGCCAGCAGCGAGACCGGGACAGGGTTCGAGCAGTACTTC.

This clone showed up just once. The chain combines TRBV9 with TRBJ2-1; weak D call: TRBD1 (6 bases). The V gene lost 2 bases and the J gene lost 7 bases, with 16 bases spanning the gap. The CDR3 contains 15 residues. Germline V gives CDR1 SGDLS, CDR2 YYNGEE. CDR3 nucleotides: TGTGCCAGCAGCGTGGATAACAGGGCCCGTAATGAGCAGTTCTTC. Translating it yields CASSVDNRARNEQFF.

The rearrangement uses TRBV30 and TRBJ1-2; TRBD1 matches at 8 bases. Germline values: CDR1 GTSNPN, CDR2 SVGIG (reference sequence). The ends lost 2 bases at V and 3 bases at J; junction bases unmatched: 11. CDR3 length: 16 residues. The DNA of the CDR3 is TGTGCCTGGAGTAATCAGGGGGCCATGTATGACTATGGCTACACCTTC. Translating it yields CAWSNQGAMYDYGYTF.

The V gene is TRBV7-9, the J gene TRBJ2-7; TRBD1 is a possible D gene (5 bases). V was cut by 9 bases and J by 1 base, with 25 bases left in between. Germline V gene data show CDR1 as SEHNR and CDR2 as FQNEAQ (reference sequence). The CDR3 is 17 residues long. The CDR3 nucleotides are TGTGCCAGTCAGCTTACGGCAGGGCCACCGAGGTCCTACGAGCAGTACTTC. Translation gives CASQLTAGPPRSYEQYF.

V is TRBV7-2 and J is TRBJ1-2, with D perhaps matching TRBD1 (6 bases). This CDR3 has 13 residues. Germline CDR1 is SGHTA and CDR2 is FQGNSA. Trimming cost V 1 base and J 7 bases, with 10 bases left between them. Written as DNA, the CDR3 is TGTGCCAGCAGCTTAGACAGGGTCCGTGGCTACACCTTC. It encodes CASSLDRVRGYTF.

This clone has just one count. The J gene is TRBJ2-1, the V gene TRBV9; no firm D call. The CDR3 contains 14 residues. Trimming removed 3 bases from V and 1 base from J, with 8 bases in between. In germline, CDR1 is SGDLS, CDR2 YYNGEE. The CDR3 sequence: CASSGSASYNEQFF. The DNA of the CDR3 is TGTGCCAGCAGCGGGAGTGCTTCCTACAATGAGCAGTTCTTC.

The CDR3: CASSQDNGYNEQFF. In DNA, the CDR3 is TGCGCCAGCAGCCAAGATAACGGTTACAATGAGCAGTTCTTC. This chain connects TRBV4-3 to TRBJ2-1; D gene ambiguous. The V and J ends lost 0 bases and 4 bases respectively, with 7 bases between them. Germline CDR1 and CDR2: LGHNA and YSLEER. The CDR3 is 14 amino acids.

The CDR3 loop is CASSTTGWNTEAFF. In nucleotides, the CDR3 is TGTGCCAGCAGCACAACAGGGTGGAACACTGAAGCTTTCTTT. The chain links TRBV7-2 to TRBJ1-1; a weak D match, TRBD1 (6 bases). V shed 5 bases and J shed 1 base, with 11 bases lying between them. The length of the CDR3 is 14 residues. The germline CDR1 and CDR2 sequences are SGHTA and FQGNSA.

The CDR3 DNA follows: TGTGCCAGTAGTATAGCGAGGGGGCTCGGCACTGAAGCTTTCTTT. Translating it yields CASSIARGLGTEAFF. V gene TRBV19 combines with J gene TRBJ1-1, with 7 bases matching TRBD1. This CDR3 has 15 amino acids. V gave up 1 base and J gave up 4 bases; unmatched junction bases: 6. Germline loops: CDR1 LNHDA, CDR2 SQIVND (reference sequence).

V is TRBV5-5 and J is TRBJ2-1; possibly TRBD1 for D (6 bases). CDR3 length: 12 amino acids. Germline V gives CDR1 SGHKS, CDR2 YYEKEE (reference sequence). Trimming took off 3 bases at V and 9 bases at J, with 10 bases between the two ends. The CDR3: CASSSNRVEQFF. The CDR3 coding sequence is TGTGCCAGCAGCTCGAACAGGGTTGAGCAGTTCTTC.

The gene calls are TRBV19 and TRBJ1-1, with a tentative D call TRBD1 (5 bases). Deletions cut 7 bases from V and 5 bases from J, with 23 bases between. The CDR3 sequence is 16 residues long. The germline V gene encodes CDR1 LNHDA and CDR2 SQIVND (reference sequence). The CDR3 DNA is TGTGCCAGTACCCGGGCGGGAAGGGGCCCCTGGACTGAAGCTTTCTTT. Its translation: CASTRAGRGPWTEAFF.